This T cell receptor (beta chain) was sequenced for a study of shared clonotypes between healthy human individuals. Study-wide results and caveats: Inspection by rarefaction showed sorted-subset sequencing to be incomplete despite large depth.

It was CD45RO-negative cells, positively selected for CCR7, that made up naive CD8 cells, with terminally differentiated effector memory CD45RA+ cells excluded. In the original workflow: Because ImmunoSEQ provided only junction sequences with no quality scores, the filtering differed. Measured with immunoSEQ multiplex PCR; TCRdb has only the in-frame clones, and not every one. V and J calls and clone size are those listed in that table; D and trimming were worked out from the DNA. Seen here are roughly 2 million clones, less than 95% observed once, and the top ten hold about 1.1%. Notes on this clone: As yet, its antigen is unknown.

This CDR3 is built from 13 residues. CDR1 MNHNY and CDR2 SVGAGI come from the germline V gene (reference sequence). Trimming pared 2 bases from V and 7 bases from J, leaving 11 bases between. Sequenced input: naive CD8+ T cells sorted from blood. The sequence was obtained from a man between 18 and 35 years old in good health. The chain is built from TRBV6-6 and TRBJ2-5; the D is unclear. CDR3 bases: TGTGCCAGCAGTTACACGTTACCCGGGACCCAGTACTTC. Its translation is CASSYTLPGTQYF.